A selection of T cell receptor beta chains follows, all from one sample in a study of PD-1 blockade in classical Hodgkin lymphoma. Here immunoSEQ multiplex PCR was the method, and the copy in TCRdb shows in-frame clones only, minus some. The top ten clones hold 3% to 4% of a sample with about 25,000 clones, 80% of them seen once. Material: CD4+ T cells from blood, obtained before the fourth cycle of nivolumab. The source of these receptors is a human donor with classical Hodgkin lymphoma. CDR3s include the opening cysteine and the closing phenylalanine or tryptophan. A D gene is named only where the DNA matches it firmly. Clone size is shown for a subset of rows, as once, few, many or a class of expanded clone.

cdr3_aa: CASSSRQGGDYGYTF
cdr3_nt: TGTGCCAGCAGTTCGCGACAGGGGGGGGACTATGGCTACACCTTC
v_call: TRBV27
clone_size: .
j_call: TRBJ1-2
d_call: TRBD1

cdr3_aa: CASSVTMNTEAFF
cdr3_nt: TGTGCCAGCAGCGTGACAATGAACACTGAAGCTTTCTTT
v_call: TRBV9
clone_size: .
j_call: TRBJ1-1
d_call: .

cdr3_aa: CASSQLGQRDNQPQHF
cdr3_nt: TGTGCCAGCAGTCAACTGGGACAGCGTGACAATCAGCCCCAGCATTTT
v_call: TRBV28
clone_size: .
j_call: TRBJ1-5
d_call: TRBD1

cdr3_aa: CASSLAPGGAGGSNQPQHF
cdr3_nt: TGTGCCAGCAGCTTAGCGCCAGGGGGCGCGGGAGGTAGCAATCAGCCCCAGCATTTT
v_call: TRBV7-6
clone_size: .
j_call: TRBJ1-5
d_call: TRBD1

cdr3_aa: CAWSVGANTEAFF
cdr3_nt: TGTGCCTGGAGTGTGGGGGCGAACACTGAAGCTTTCTTT
v_call: TRBV30
clone_size: .
j_call: TRBJ1-1
d_call: .

cdr3_aa: CASSSERQAEKLFF
cdr3_nt: TGTGCCAGCAGCTCCGAACGACAGGCTGAAAAACTGTTTTTT
v_call: TRBV7-9
clone_size: .
j_call: TRBJ1-4
d_call: .

cdr3_aa: CASSLEAASNSPLHF
cdr3_nt: TGTGCCAGCAGCTTAGAGGCAGCATCTAATTCACCCCTCCACTTT
v_call: TRBV7-2
clone_size: .
j_call: TRBJ1-6
d_call: .

cdr3_aa: CASSGTSGGSGELFF
cdr3_nt: TGCGCCAGCAGTGGGACTAGCGGGGGGTCCGGGGAGCTGTTTTTT
v_call: TRBV5-1
clone_size: .
j_call: TRBJ2-2
d_call: TRBD2

cdr3_aa: CAIRQVESSYEQYF
cdr3_nt: TGTGCCATCAGACAAGTAGAAAGCTCCTACGAGCAGTACTTC
v_call: TRBV10-3
clone_size: .
j_call: TRBJ2-7
d_call: .

cdr3_aa: CASSPTPEKLFF
cdr3_nt: TGTGCCAGCAGTCCTACCCCTGAAAAACTGTTTTTT
v_call: TRBV2
clone_size: .
j_call: TRBJ1-4
d_call: .

cdr3_aa: CASSGWGRGGTEAFF
cdr3_nt: TGTGCCAGCAGTGGCTGGGGCAGGGGAGGGACTGAAGCTTTCTTT
v_call: TRBV6-1
clone_size: .
j_call: TRBJ1-1
d_call: .

cdr3_aa: CASSVEEGAYSPLHF
cdr3_nt: TGTGCCAGCAGCGTAGAAGAGGGGGCGTATTCACCCCTCCACTTT
v_call: TRBV9
clone_size: .
j_call: TRBJ1-6
d_call: TRBD1

cdr3_aa: CSSRSVLYEQYF
cdr3_nt: TGTTCCAGTCGTTCGGTGCTTTACGAGCAGTACTTC
v_call: TRBV6-1
clone_size: .
j_call: TRBJ2-7
d_call: .

cdr3_aa: CASSVGQGPWEEQYF
cdr3_nt: TGTGCCAGCAGCGTAGGACAGGGTCCTTGGGAGGAGCAGTACTTC
v_call: TRBV9
clone_size: .
j_call: TRBJ2-7
d_call: TRBD1

cdr3_aa: CASSQDGSGGRTDTQYF
cdr3_nt: TGCGCCAGCAGCCAAGATGGTAGCGGGGGACGCACAGATACGCAGTATTTT
v_call: TRBV4-1
clone_size: few
j_call: TRBJ2-3
d_call: TRBD2

cdr3_aa: CASSFSGGSYNEQFF
cdr3_nt: TGTGCCAGCAGCTTTAGCGGGGGGTCCTACAATGAGCAGTTCTTC
v_call: TRBV5-8
clone_size: .
j_call: TRBJ2-1
d_call: TRBD2

cdr3_aa: CASSDPVRDSRTNTGELFF
cdr3_nt: TGTGCCAGCAGCGATCCGGTCCGGGACAGCAGAACGAACACCGGGGAGCTGTTTTTT
v_call: TRBV5-4
clone_size: once
j_call: TRBJ2-2
d_call: TRBD1

cdr3_aa: CASSTSGGPYEQYF
cdr3_nt: TGTGCCAGCAGCACTAGCGGGGGACCCTACGAGCAGTACTTC
v_call: TRBV6-6
clone_size: .
j_call: TRBJ2-7
d_call: TRBD2

cdr3_aa: CASSFRGYGYTF
cdr3_nt: TGTGCCAGCAGCTTTAGAGGGTATGGCTACACCTTC
v_call: TRBV7-9
clone_size: .
j_call: TRBJ1-2
d_call: .

cdr3_aa: CASSFAGDTEAFF
cdr3_nt: TGTGCCAGCAGCTTTGCCGGGGACACTGAAGCTTTCTTT
v_call: TRBV11-3
clone_size: .
j_call: TRBJ1-1
d_call: .

cdr3_aa: CASSGSQGYEQYF
cdr3_nt: TGTGCCAGTAGTGGATCACAGGGCTACGAGCAGTACTTC
v_call: TRBV19
clone_size: .
j_call: TRBJ2-7
d_call: .

cdr3_aa: CASSLVLAGEDTQYF
cdr3_nt: TGCGCCAGCAGCTTGGTTCTAGCGGGGGAAGATACGCAGTATTTT
v_call: TRBV5-1
clone_size: .
j_call: TRBJ2-3
d_call: TRBD2

cdr3_aa: CASSSGETQYF
cdr3_nt: TGTGCCAGTAGTTCAGGGGAGACCCAGTACTTC
v_call: TRBV19
clone_size: .
j_call: TRBJ2-5
d_call: .

cdr3_aa: CASRETGTHSPLHF
cdr3_nt: TGTGCCAGCAGAGAAACAGGGACTCATTCACCCCTCCACTTT
v_call: TRBV6-6
clone_size: .
j_call: TRBJ1-6
d_call: .

cdr3_aa: CASRRWQRDRGFSANYGYTF
cdr3_nt: TGTGCCAGCCGGCGTTGGCAGCGGGACAGGGGTTTTTCAGCTAACTATGGCTACACCTTC
v_call: TRBV2
clone_size: .
j_call: TRBJ1-2
d_call: TRBD1

cdr3_aa: CSVGRQGPSTEAFF
cdr3_nt: TGCAGCGTTGGTCGACAGGGACCCAGCACTGAAGCTTTCTTT
v_call: TRBV29-1
clone_size: .
j_call: TRBJ1-1
d_call: TRBD1

cdr3_aa: CASSQGGSPLSQNTEAFF
cdr3_nt: TGTGCCAGCAGCCAAGGAGGCAGTCCCTTATCCCAGAACACTGAAGCTTTCTTT
v_call: TRBV14
clone_size: once
j_call: TRBJ1-1
d_call: .

cdr3_aa: CARSLYSHNSPLHF
cdr3_nt: TGTGCCAGAAGCTTGTACAGCCATAATTCACCCCTCCACTTT
v_call: TRBV5-3
clone_size: .
j_call: TRBJ1-6
d_call: .

cdr3_aa: CASSTSGGAIEQFF
cdr3_nt: TGTGCCAGTAGTACTAGCGGGGGGGCGATTGAGCAGTTCTTC
v_call: TRBV19
clone_size: .
j_call: TRBJ2-1
d_call: TRBD2

cdr3_aa: CASSYSSGGASEQFF
cdr3_nt: TGTGCCAGCAGTTATTCCAGCGGGGGGGCGAGTGAGCAGTTCTTC
v_call: TRBV6-5
clone_size: .
j_call: TRBJ2-1
d_call: TRBD2

cdr3_aa: CASSYAGGFYGYTF
cdr3_nt: TGTGCCAGCAGTTACGCGGGTGGGTTCTATGGCTACACCTTC
v_call: TRBV6-6
clone_size: .
j_call: TRBJ1-2
d_call: .